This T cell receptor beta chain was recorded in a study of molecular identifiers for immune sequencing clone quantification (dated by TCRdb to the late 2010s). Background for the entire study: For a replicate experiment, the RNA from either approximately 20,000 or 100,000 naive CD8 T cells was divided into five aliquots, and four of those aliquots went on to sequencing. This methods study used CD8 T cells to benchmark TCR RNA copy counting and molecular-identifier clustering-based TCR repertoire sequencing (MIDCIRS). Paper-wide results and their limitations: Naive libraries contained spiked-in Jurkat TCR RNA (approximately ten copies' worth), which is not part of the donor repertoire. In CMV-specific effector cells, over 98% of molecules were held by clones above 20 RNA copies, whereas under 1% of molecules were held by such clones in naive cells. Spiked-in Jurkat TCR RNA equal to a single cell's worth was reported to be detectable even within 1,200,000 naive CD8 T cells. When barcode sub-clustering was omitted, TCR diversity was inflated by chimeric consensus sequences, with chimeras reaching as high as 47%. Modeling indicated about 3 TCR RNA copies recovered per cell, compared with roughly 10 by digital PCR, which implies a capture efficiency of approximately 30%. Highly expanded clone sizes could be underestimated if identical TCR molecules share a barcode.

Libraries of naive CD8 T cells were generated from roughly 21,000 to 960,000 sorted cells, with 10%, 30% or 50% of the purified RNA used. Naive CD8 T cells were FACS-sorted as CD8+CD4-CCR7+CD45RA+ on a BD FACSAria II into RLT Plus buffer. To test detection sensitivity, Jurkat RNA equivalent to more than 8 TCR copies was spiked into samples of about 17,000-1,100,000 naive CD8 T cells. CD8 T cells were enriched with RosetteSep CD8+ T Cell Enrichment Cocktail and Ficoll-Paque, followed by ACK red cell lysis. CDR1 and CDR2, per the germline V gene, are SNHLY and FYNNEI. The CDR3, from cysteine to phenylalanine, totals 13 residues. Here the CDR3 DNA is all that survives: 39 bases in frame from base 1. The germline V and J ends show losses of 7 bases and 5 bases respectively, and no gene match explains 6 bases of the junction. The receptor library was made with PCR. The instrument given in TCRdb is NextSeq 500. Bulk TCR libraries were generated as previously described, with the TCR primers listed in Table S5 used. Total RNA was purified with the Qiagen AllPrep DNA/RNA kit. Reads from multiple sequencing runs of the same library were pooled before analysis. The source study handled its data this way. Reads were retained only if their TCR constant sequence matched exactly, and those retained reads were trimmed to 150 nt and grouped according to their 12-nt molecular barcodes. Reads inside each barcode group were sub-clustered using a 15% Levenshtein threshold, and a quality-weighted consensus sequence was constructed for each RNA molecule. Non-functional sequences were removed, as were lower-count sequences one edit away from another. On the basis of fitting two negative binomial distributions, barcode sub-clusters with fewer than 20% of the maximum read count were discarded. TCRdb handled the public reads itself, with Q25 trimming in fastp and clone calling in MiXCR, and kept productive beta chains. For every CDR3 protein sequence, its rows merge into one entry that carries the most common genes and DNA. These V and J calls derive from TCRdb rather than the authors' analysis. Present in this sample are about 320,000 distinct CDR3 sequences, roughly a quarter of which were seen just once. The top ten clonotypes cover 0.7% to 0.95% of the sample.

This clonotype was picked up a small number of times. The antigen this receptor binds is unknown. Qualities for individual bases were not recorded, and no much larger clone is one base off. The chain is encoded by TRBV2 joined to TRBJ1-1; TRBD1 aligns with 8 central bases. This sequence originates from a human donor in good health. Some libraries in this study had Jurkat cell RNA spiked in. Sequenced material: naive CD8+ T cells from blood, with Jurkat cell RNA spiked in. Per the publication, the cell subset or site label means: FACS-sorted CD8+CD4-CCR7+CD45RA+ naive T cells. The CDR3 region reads CASIIQGATEAFF. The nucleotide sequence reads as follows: TGTGCCAGCATTATCCAGGGGGCAACTGAAGCTTTCTTT.